The rows below give T cell receptor beta chains drawn from one sample of a study of blood T cell repertoires in COVID-19. Assay used: immunoSEQ multiplex PCR; TCRdb lists only in-frame clones, some missing. This table holds around 300,000 clones, almost 90% found once. Sequenced input: peripheral blood. These receptors were collected from a woman aged 25 to 39 with COVID-19, enrolled during active disease. The CDR3 runs from the conserved cysteine through the conserved F or W. The D gene is left open where the match is weak. Not every row has a clone size; where given, it reads once, few, many or a size class.

-	TRBV5-4	TRBD1	15	TRBJ1-2	TGTGCCACCAGACAGGGGGCCTCCCGAGACTATGGCTACACCTTC	CATRQGASRDYGYTF
-	TRBV12-5	TRBD1	16	TRBJ2-1	TGTGCTAGTGGTCCCGGGACAGGGCATCCCTACAATGAGCAGTTCTTC	CASGPGTGHPYNEQFF
-	TRBV24-1	TRBD2	13	TRBJ2-3	TGTGCCACAGAGGCGGGAGGTACAGATACGCAGTATTTT	CATEAGGTDTQYF
-	TRBV6-5	TRBD1	15	TRBJ1-2	TGTGCCAGCAGCGCCGACAGGGGGCTTGGTTATGGCTACACCTTC	CASSADRGLGYGYTF
-	TRBV3-1/TRBV3-2	-	16	TRBJ2-5	TGTGCCAGCAGCCAAGAGGGCCAGGGCGTACAAAAGACCCAGTACTTC	CASSQEGQGVQKTQYF
-	TRBV24-1	TRBD1	16	TRBJ2-5	TGTGCCACCAGTGATTTGGGACAGGGCAGGGTAGAGACCCAGTACTTC	CATSDLGQGRVETQYF
-	TRBV11-2	-	14	TRBJ2-3	TGTGCCAGCAGCTTAGCGGGGAGCACAGATACGCAGTATTTT	CASSLAGSTDTQYF
-	TRBV2	-	14	TRBJ1-2	TGTGCCAGCAGTGGGGGAGGGGCTGCCTATGGCTACACCTTC	CASSGGGAAYGYTF
-	TRBV12-3/TRBV12-4	-	13	TRBJ1-5	TGTGCCAGCAAACCCTGGGGGGTCCAGCCCCAGCATTTT	CASKPWGVQPQHF
few	TRBV7-8	TRBD2	15	TRBJ2-7	TGTGCCAGCAGCACAACTAGCGGGAGTTTGAGTGAGCAGTACTTC	CASSTTSGSLSEQYF
-	TRBV5-1	-	15	TRBJ1-5	TGCGCCAGCAGCTTGGGGCAGGGAAGCAATCAGCCCCAGCATTTT	CASSLGQGSNQPQHF
-	TRBV5-4	TRBD1	13	TRBJ1-2	TGTGCCAGCAGCTTGCAGGGGGCCCATGGCTACACCTTC	CASSLQGAHGYTF
-	TRBV7-4	TRBD1	16	TRBJ1-3	TGTGCCAGCAGCTTTCCCGCCGGGACAGGCTTGAACACCATATATTTT	CASSFPAGTGLNTIYF
-	TRBV5-1	TRBD1	14	TRBJ1-2	TGCGCCAGCAGCGTCCGGGACAGTAATTATGGCTACACCTTC	CASSVRDSNYGYTF
-	TRBV25-1	-	16	TRBJ2-2	TGTGCCAGCAGTGAAGTGGGGGGTCCGAACACCGGGGAGCTGTTTTTT	CASSEVGGPNTGELFF
-	TRBV7-9	-	14	TRBJ2-7	TGTGCCAGCAGCCAAACTACTAGTGCCTACGAGCAGTACTTC	CASSQTTSAYEQYF
-	TRBV19	TRBD2	15	TRBJ2-1	TGTGCCAGTAGCTTAGCGAGCGGGAGGGCCTATGAGCAGTTCTTC	CASSLASGRAYEQFF
-	TRBV14	-	14	TRBJ2-2	TGTGCCAGCAGCCCGGGACACTACACCGGGGAGCTGTTTTTT	CASSPGHYTGELFF
-	TRBV6-1	-	14	TRBJ1-4	TGTGCCAGCCAGCTTCAGACAACCCATGAAAAACTGTTTTTT	CASQLQTTHEKLFF
-	TRBV7-8	TRBD1	14	TRBJ2-1	TGTGCCAGCAGCTCGAGGGACAGTCACAATGAGCAGTTCTTC	CASSSRDSHNEQFF
-	TRBV19	-	14	TRBJ2-3	TGTGCCAGTAGGGGCAGGGGTGGCACAGATACGCAGTATTTT	CASRGRGGTDTQYF
-	TRBV6-5	TRBD2	15	TRBJ2-1	TGTGCCAGCAGGACGGTAGCGGGAGTCAGCAATGAGCAGTTCTTC	CASRTVAGVSNEQFF
-	TRBV27	-	14	TRBJ1-2	TGTGCCAGCAGTCCCCTTAGAGGGGGCTATGGCTACACCTTC	CASSPLRGGYGYTF
-	TRBV2	-	13	TRBJ2-1	TGTGCCAGCAGGGAACTAGCACTCAATGAGCAGTTCTTC	CASRELALNEQFF
-	TRBV19	-	14	TRBJ1-2	TGTGCCAGTAGTATGAGGGATTCTAACTATGGCTACACCTTC	CASSMRDSNYGYTF
-	TRBV3-1/TRBV3-2	-	13	TRBJ1-2	TGTGCCAGCAGCCAAATACCAGGTGGGGGCTACACCTTC	CASSQIPGGGYTF
-	TRBV29-1	TRBD2	14	TRBJ2-5	TGCAGCGGACGGACTAGCGGGGCTCAAGAGACCCAGTACTTC	CSGRTSGAQETQYF
-	TRBV18	TRBD1	18	TRBJ1-6	TGTGCCAGCTCACCACTAGGGACAGGGGGCAACTATAATTCACCCCTCCACTTT	CASSPLGTGGNYNSPLHF
-	TRBV2	-	15	TRBJ2-7	TGTGCCAGCCAAGCACAGGCTGGAAGCTCCTACGAGCAGTACTTC	CASQAQAGSSYEQYF
-	TRBV18	TRBD1	15	TRBJ2-7	TGTGCCAGCTCACCGTGGGGACAGGACTCCTACGAGCAGTACTTC	CASSPWGQDSYEQYF
-	TRBV30	-	15	TRBJ2-3	TGTGCCTGGAGCCAGGGGCCCTATAGCACAGATACGCAGTATTTT	CAWSQGPYSTDTQYF
once	TRBV10-3	TRBD1	15	TRBJ1-2	TGTGCCATCAGTGAGTCGAACAGGGGGATATCGGGCTACACCTTC	CAISESNRGISGYTF
-	TRBV19	-	16	TRBJ2-7	TGTGCCAGTAGTATAGCTACGCGGGCAACTGTCTACGAGCAGTACTTC	CASSIATRATVYEQYF
-	TRBV6-5	-	14	TRBJ2-1	TGTGCCAGCAGTTACTCTTACAGGGCCGATGAGCAGTTCTTC	CASSYSYRADEQFF
-	TRBV5-1	-	15	TRBJ1-3	TGCGCCAGCAGCTCAGAAAGTAACTCTGGAAACACCATATATTTT	CASSSESNSGNTIYF
-	TRBV11-2	-	16	TRBJ2-3	TGTGCCAGCAGCCTAGCTGCGGGGGCACGCACAGATACGCAGTATTTT	CASSLAAGARTDTQYF
-	TRBV5-4	-	13	TRBJ2-1	TGTGCCAGCAGCTTAAAACTAGACAATGAGCAGTTCTTC	CASSLKLDNEQFF
-	TRBV6-5	TRBD2	16	TRBJ2-7	TGTGCCAGCAGTTACGGACTAGCGGGAGACGTCTACGAGCAGTACTTC	CASSYGLAGDVYEQYF
-	TRBV5-1	TRBD1	15	TRBJ2-7	TGCGCCAGCAGCTTGACCGGGACAGGTCCCTACGAGCAGTACTTC	CASSLTGTGPYEQYF
once	TRBV10-3	TRBD2	16	TRBJ2-1	TGTGCCATCTCGACCCCGGGACTAGCGGTGGGGAATGAGCAGTTCTTC	CAISTPGLAVGNEQFF
-	TRBV27	TRBD1	14	TRBJ2-1	TGTGCCAGCAGTATGGGACAGGGAACCAATGAGCAGTTCTTC	CASSMGQGTNEQFF
-	TRBV5-6	-	15	TRBJ1-1	TGTGCCAGCAGCTTGGAGCAGTCAAGCGTTGATGAAGCTTTCTTT	CASSLEQSSVDEAFF
-	TRBV4-1	TRBD2	17	TRBJ2-1	TGCGCCAGCAGCCAAGGCGTTCGACTAGCGATATTGGAGGAGCAGTTCTTC	CASSQGVRLAILEEQFF
once	TRBV19	TRBD1	14	TRBJ1-3	TGTGCCAGTTTACAGGGGGGCTCTGGAAACACCATATATTTT	CASLQGGSGNTIYF
few	TRBV27	TRBD1	15	TRBJ2-7	TGTGCCAGCAGTTTATCGTGGACAGGGGGCAACGAGCAGTACTTC	CASSLSWTGGNEQYF
-	TRBV10-1	-	13	TRBJ2-1	TGCGCCAGCAGCCCGAGCTCCTACAATGAGCAGTTCTTC	CASSPSSYNEQFF
-	TRBV5-1	TRBD1	15	TRBJ1-2	TGCGCCAGCAGCTTGGAACAGGGGGCCATGGATGGCTACACCTTC	CASSLEQGAMDGYTF
-	TRBV10-3	TRBD1	14	TRBJ1-1	TGTGCCATCAGCCCCGGGACAGGGAACACTGAAGCTTTCTTT	CAISPGTGNTEAFF
-	TRBV19	TRBD1	18	TRBJ1-5	TGTGCCAGTAGTATTAATTCGATCGGACAGGGGGTTTATCAGCCCCAGCATTTT	CASSINSIGQGVYQPQHF
-	TRBV7-2	TRBD2	15	TRBJ2-7	TGTGCCAGCAGCCCGACTAGCGGAAGTAACTACGAGCAGTACTTC	CASSPTSGSNYEQYF
-	TRBV20-1	TRBD1	11	TRBJ1-1	TGCAGTGCTAAAACAGGGGGCTCGGCTTTCTTT	CSAKTGGSAFF
once	TRBV27	TRBD2	15	TRBJ2-7	TGTGCCAGCAGTCCGAGCGGGAGGGCCTGGTACGAGCAGTACTTC	CASSPSGRAWYEQYF
-	TRBV6-2/TRBV6-3	TRBD1	15	TRBJ1-2	TGTGCCAGCAGTTACACCGGGACAGTCAACTATGGCTACACCTTC	CASSYTGTVNYGYTF
-	TRBV7-6	-	13	TRBJ1-5	TGTGCCAGCAGCTACAGGGGCAATCAGCCCCAGCATTTT	CASSYRGNQPQHF